This T cell receptor beta chain comes out of a study of shared clonotypes between healthy human individuals. It was about 210 ng DNA, about 30,000 T cell genomes, that sorted-subset replicate PCRs used. Clones were sequenced by immunoSEQ multiplex PCR, and TCRdb holds only the in-frame ones, with some missing. In the table there are around 1.1 million clones, around 78% of which are singletons. Broader study findings: In this cohort, only blood was sampled, and tissue repertoires likely differ. Against clonotypes common to all four donors, non-shared ones had lower generation probabilities.

With regard to this clone: Its antigen is currently unknown.

Germline CDR1 is KGHSH and CDR2 is LQKENI. V was clipped by 6 bases and J by 8 bases, with 13 bases between them. The CDR3 contains 12 residues. The sample was memory CD4+ T cells from PBMCs. Stated subset: CD45RA-negative fraction. This clonotype was obtained from a man between 18 and 35 years old in good health. Some clones in this sample may be carry-over from other donors' samples. V gene TRBV18 combines with J gene TRBJ1-2; D is perhaps TRBD1 (6 bases). CDR3 bases: TGTGCCAGCTCGCAGGGGCGCTACGGCTACACCTTC. Translated, it gives CASSQGRYGYTF.